This T cell receptor beta chain appears in the sequencing data of a study of shared clonotypes between healthy human individuals. Produced via immunoSEQ multiplex PCR; TCRdb's table is partial and in-frame only. The profile shows some 2,400,000 clones, around 95% of them singletons. This clone was counted a single time. This TCR was sampled from a man aged 18 to 35 in good health. The sequenced material came from naive CD4+ T cells sorted from blood. Noted subset: CD45RA+ positively selected.

The CDR3 spells CASSLVSGAASEQFF. The DNA for the CDR3 is TGTGCCAGCAGCTTAGTATCCGGGGCAGCTAGTGAGCAGTTCTTC. This chain links TRBV7-2 with TRBJ2-1; D might be TRBD1 or TRBD2, each matching 5 bases. The germline V gene encodes CDR1 SGHTA and CDR2 FQGNSA. The CDR3 is 15 amino acids. Trimming removed 1 base from V and 9 bases from J, with 16 bases in between.